This TCR beta chain was identified during a study of blood T cell repertoires in COVID-19. Study summary: Donors in the United States, Italy and Spain gave samples during acute or convalescent COVID-19. Sources were T cells, B-cell-depleted T cells, or PBMCs; the material itself was cDNA or gDNA.

The CDR3 is 17 amino acids. The J segment lost 0 bases and the V segment lost 3 bases, leaving 11 bases of the junction unmatched. Germline CDR1 is SGHRS and CDR2 is YFSETQ. In the original analysis: Amplified reference gene primers provided the basis for estimating nucleated cell counts. Generated by immunoSEQ multiplex PCR, the TCRdb table keeps only in-frame clones and is missing some. The V and J calls and clone size were taken over from that table, and D and trimming were inferred from the DNA. The data show a few hundred thousand clones, about 79% seen once. This sequence was found in a human donor in a cohort sampled during active COVID-19. The specimen sequenced was peripheral blood. The chain employs TRBV5-1 and TRBJ2-7, with 8 positions matching TRBD1. The chain's CDR3 is CASSYRDRQASSYEQYF. The CDR3 DNA follows: TGCGCCAGCAGCTACCGGGACAGGCAAGCAAGCTCCTACGAGCAGTACTTC.